Below are 17 T cell receptor beta chains sequenced from a single sample in a study of tumor-infiltrating lymphocytes in primary liver carcinoma. From around 0.5 ug of total RNA, TCR beta-specific cDNA was reverse-transcribed using a constant-region primer. ARM-PCR, slightly modified, supplied the TCR beta libraries through three nested multiplex PCR rounds. Primers for the first two PCR rounds were TRBV1-TRBV30 forward primers and a C-beta reverse primer (around 10 cycles per round). TCRdb re-called the multiplex PCR reads through MiXCR, storing one row per CDR3 protein. The sample includes fewer than 90,000 distinct CDR3 sequences, around 70% of them seen just once. Starting material for RNA and DNA co-extraction consisted of about 17-32 mg of unsorted bulk tissue. Source material: liver tumor tissue from sampling region 1. The subset denotes: tumor region T1, superior pole. The source of these receptors is a man aged 35-49 years with primary liver carcinoma and hepatitis B virus infection.

Notes on this clonotype: The junction departs from germline at one end; a sequencing error may be responsible. The chain joins TRBV11-2 to TRBJ1-6; the D gene is possibly TRBD1 (5 bases). The CDR3 contains 16 residues. Germline V gene sequence: CDR1 SGHAT, CDR2 FQNNGV. The CDR3 loop reads CASGLGVSGECSPLHF. The CDR3 DNA is TGTGCCAGCGGCTTAGGGGTCTCTGGAGAATGCTCACCCCTCCACTTT.

The rearrangement uses TRBV14 and TRBJ2-5; weak D call: TRBD1 (5 bases). Trimming took off 0 bases at V and 0 bases at J, with 17 bases between the two ends. Germline-derived CDR1 and CDR2 are SGHDN and FVKESK. The CDR3 contains 18 residues. The CDR3 sequence is CASSQDSRGLKNQETQYF. The CDR3 nucleotides are TGTGCCAGCAGCCAAGATAGTAGGGGCCTAAAAAACCAAGAGACCCAGTACTTC.

With regard to this clonotype: A much larger clone lies a single base off, so this may be a read error. The J gene is TRBJ1-3, the V gene TRBV5-6; tentatively, D is TRBD1 (5 bases). Per the germline V gene, CDR1 is SGHDT and CDR2 is YYEEEE. CDR3 size: 15 residues. CDR3 region: CVSSAGPNSGNTIYF. DNA of the CDR3: TGTGTCAGCAGCGCGGGACCGAACTCTGGAAACACCATATATTTT.

Of note for this clonotype: It is likely a read error, because the conserved phenylalanine at the end of the CDR3 is missing. The rearrangement links TRBV4-1 to TRBJ1-5; 10 bases fit TRBD1. The CDR3 runs to 17 residues. The germline gives CDR1 MGHRA, CDR2 YSYEKL. The CDR3 protein is CASSPQGTGVSNQPQHL. The CDR3 nucleotides are TGTGCCAGCAGCCCTCAAGGGACAGGGGTTAGCAATCAGCCCCAGCATCTT.

This rearrangement joins TRBV6-5 to TRBJ1-6; unclear D gene. The CDR3 contains 13 residues. The V gene lost 6 bases and the J gene lost 5 bases, with 8 bases spanning the gap. CDR1 is MNHEY and CDR2 is SVGAGI in the germline V gene. The CDR3 DNA follows: TGTGCCAGCAGAAACGACGATAATTCACCCCTCCACTTT. Protein product: CASRNDDNSPLHF.

Concerning this clonotype itself: One junction end does not reproduce the germline sequence, and a read error may be involved. The chain employs TRBV6-1 and TRBJ2-7; 9 bases are a match to TRBD2. Looked up from germline, CDR1 is MNHNS and CDR2 is SASEGT. The CDR3 spans 13 residues. CDR3 sequence reads: CTSRLAEDYEQYF. In nucleotides, the CDR3 is TGTACCAGCAGACTAGCGGAGGACTACGAGCAGTATTTC.

Concerning this clonotype itself: This may be a read error, as it is one base from a much larger clone. This rearrangement joins TRBV7-9 to TRBJ1-4; D not certain. V was shortened by 7 bases and J by 5 bases, with 17 bases between the two germline ends. This CDR3 has 15 amino acids. Germline V gene lookup returns CDR1 SEHNR and CDR2 FQNEAQ (reference sequence). The CDR3 DNA follows: TGTGCCAGCAACCCCGGTGGCACCCCCAATGAAAAACTGTTTTTT. It yields the protein CASNPGGTPNEKLFF. The full variable domain, with the rest looked up from reference TRBV7-9 and TRBJ1-4, is DTGVSQNPRHKITKRGQNVTFRCDPISEHNRLYWYRQTLGQGPEFLTYFQNEAQLEKSRLLSDRFSAERPKGSFSTLEIQRTEQGDSAMYLCASNPGGTPNEKLFFGSGTQLSVL.

In regard to this clonotype: One end of the junction is discordant with germline, which a read error may explain. This chain uses TRBV6-2 or TRBV6-3 with TRBJ1-1; D gene ambiguous. Germline loops: CDR1 MNHEY, CDR2 SVGEGT. This CDR3 region has 13 residues. The CDR3 nucleotides read TGTGCCAGCAAGCCGGAATTGAACAATGAAGCTTCCTTT. Its translation: CASKPELNNEASF.

In nucleotides, the CDR3 is TGTGCCAGCAGCCCCGTTGGGACAGGGATTAGCGGCTACACCTTC. Protein: CASSPVGTGISGYTF. This chain links TRBV11-2 with TRBJ1-2; 9 bases match TRBD1. Germline V CDR1 and CDR2: SGHAT, FQNNGV. The CDR3 contains 15 residues. J gave up 8 bases and V 5 bases, and 12 bases lay outside the gene matches.

To note about this clonotype: The junction departs from the called germline gene at one end, perhaps through a read error. This chain uses TRBV12-3 or TRBV12-4 with TRBJ2-2; D possibly matches TRBD1 or TRBD2 (6 bases each). This CDR3 is 14 amino acids long. This chain's CDR3 is CASSLGRDTEELFF. CDR3 in DNA: TGTGCCAGCAGTTTAGGGCGGGACACCGAGGAGCTGTTTTTT.

A remark on this clonotype: At one end the junction does not follow the germline gene, possibly because of a read error. The V gene is TRBV4-1, the J gene TRBJ2-6; D is possibly TRBD2 (6 bases). CDR3 length: 19 residues. Germline V lookup: CDR1 MGHRA, CDR2 YSYEKL. The CDR3 nucleotides are TGCGCCAACAGCCAAAGGAGGGATTCCGGGACGTCCGGGGCCAACGTCCTGATTTTC. Protein product: CANSQRRDSGTSGANVLIF.

On this clonotype: Its ends do not fully match the called genes, so a read error is possible. The V gene is TRBV12-3 or TRBV12-4, the J gene TRBJ2-2, with D maybe TRBD2 (5 bases). The CDR3 contains 14 residues. This chain's CDR3 is CASSFGAYAGKLFF. In DNA, the CDR3 is TGTGCCAGCAGTTTCGGAGCGTACGCCGGGAAGCTGTTTTTT.

With regard to this clonotype: A read error may produce the germline difference seen at one junction end. The chain couples TRBV11-2 to TRBJ2-1; possibly TRBD1 for D (5 bases). This CDR3 region has 12 residues. CDR1 is SGHAT, CDR2 FQNNGV, per germline. CDR3 in DNA: TGTGCTAGCAGCTCCTGGCCCGTACTGGGGCTCTTC. This translates into CASSSWPVLGLF.

This CDR3 reads CASSLAGAAAPAYTQYF. The CDR3 DNA follows: TGTGCCAGCAGCTTAGCTGGGGCGGCTGCACCGGCATATACGCAGTATTTT. The chain recombines TRBV7-2 with TRBJ2-3, with D possibly TRBD1 on 5 matching bases. With 0 bases removed from V and 7 bases from J, the gap between germline ends came to 20 bases. The germline V gene encodes CDR1 SGHTA and CDR2 FQGNSA. CDR3 size: 17 residues.

On this clonotype: Its ends do not fully match the called genes, so a read error is possible. The chain has TRBV4-2 and TRBJ2-7; TRBD2 matches at 10 bases. The CDR3 extends over 18 amino acids. Germline loops: CDR1 LGHNA, CDR2 YNFKEQ. The CDR3 DNA reads as TGTGGCAGCAGCCAAGATGTCGCGAGCGGGAGGGTACCCTACGAACAGTACTTC. It codes for CGSSQDVASGRVPYEQYF.

Comment on this clonotype: At one end, the junction sequence differs from germline, possibly due to a read error. The chain couples TRBV29-1 to TRBJ2-1, with TRBD1 matching over 7 bases. This CDR3 comprises 13 residues. Looked up from germline, CDR1 is SQVTM and CDR2 is ANQGSEA. In nucleotides, the CDR3 is TGCAGAGTTTCGACAGGGCTCTACAATGAGCAGTCCTTC. Its protein product is CRVSTGLYNEQSF.

This clonotype was detected many times. CDR3 DNA sequence: TGTGCCAGCAGGGTGGACAGGGGAGAGACCCAGTACTTC. Translation gives CASRVDRGETQYF. V is TRBV6-5 and J is TRBJ2-5; 9 nucleotides line up with TRBD1. Germline CDR1 is MNHEY and CDR2 is SVGAGI. Trimming at V came to 6 bases and at J to 4 bases, leaving 3 bases not matched to a gene. The length of the CDR3 is 13 residues.